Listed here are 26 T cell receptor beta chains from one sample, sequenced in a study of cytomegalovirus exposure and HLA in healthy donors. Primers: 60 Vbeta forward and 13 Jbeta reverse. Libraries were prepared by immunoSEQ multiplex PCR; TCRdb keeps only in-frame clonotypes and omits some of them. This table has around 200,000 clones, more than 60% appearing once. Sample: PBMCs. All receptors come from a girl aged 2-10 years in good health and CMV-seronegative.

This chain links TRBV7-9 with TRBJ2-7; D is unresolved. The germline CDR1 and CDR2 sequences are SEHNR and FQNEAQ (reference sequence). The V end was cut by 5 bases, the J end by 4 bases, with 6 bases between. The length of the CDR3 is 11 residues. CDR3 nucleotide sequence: TGTGCCAGCAGCGACAAGTACGAGCAGTACTTC. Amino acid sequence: CASSDKYEQYF.

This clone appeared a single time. The CDR3 DNA sequence: TGCGCCAGCAGCTTGGCCAATCTCGGCAATGAGCAGTTCTTC. It codes for CASSLANLGNEQFF. The rearrangement uses TRBV5-1 and TRBJ2-1; D is ambiguous. The CDR3 is made up of 14 amino acids. Trimming cost V 0 bases and J 6 bases, with 10 bases left between them. Germline-derived CDR1 and CDR2 are SGHRS and YFSETQ.

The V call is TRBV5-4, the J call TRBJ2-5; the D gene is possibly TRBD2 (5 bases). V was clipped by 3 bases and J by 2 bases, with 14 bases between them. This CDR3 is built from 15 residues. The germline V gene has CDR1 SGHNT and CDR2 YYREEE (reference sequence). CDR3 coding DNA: TGTGCCAGCAGCTCACCGGACTCCCAACAAGAGACCCAGTACTTC. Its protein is CASSSPDSQQETQYF.

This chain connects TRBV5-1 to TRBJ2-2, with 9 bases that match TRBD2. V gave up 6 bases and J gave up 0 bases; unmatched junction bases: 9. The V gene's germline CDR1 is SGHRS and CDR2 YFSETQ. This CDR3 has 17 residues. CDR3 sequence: CASTSSSSGTNTGELFF. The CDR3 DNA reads TGCGCCAGCACATCCTCCTCTAGCGGGACGAACACCGGGGAGCTGTTTTTT.

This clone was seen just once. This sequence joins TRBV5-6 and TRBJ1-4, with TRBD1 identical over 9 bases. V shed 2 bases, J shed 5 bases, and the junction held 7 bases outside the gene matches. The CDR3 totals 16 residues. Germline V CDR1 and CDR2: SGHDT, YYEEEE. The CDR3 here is CASSFNLDRGNEKLFF. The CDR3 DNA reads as TGTGCCAGCAGCTTTAACCTCGACAGGGGGAATGAAAAACTGTTTTTT.

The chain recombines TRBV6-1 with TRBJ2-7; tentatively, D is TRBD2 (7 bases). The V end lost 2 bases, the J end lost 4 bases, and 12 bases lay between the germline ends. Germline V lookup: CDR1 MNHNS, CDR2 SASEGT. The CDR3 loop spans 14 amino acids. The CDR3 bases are TGTGCCAGCAGTGAAAGGGGGGGAGGGTACGAGCAGTACTTC. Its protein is CASSERGGGYEQYF.

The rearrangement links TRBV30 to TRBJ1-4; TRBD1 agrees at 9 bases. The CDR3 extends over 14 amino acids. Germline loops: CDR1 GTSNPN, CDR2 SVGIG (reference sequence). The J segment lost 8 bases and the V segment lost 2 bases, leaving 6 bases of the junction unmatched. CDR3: CAWSFTGGREKLFF. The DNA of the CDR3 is TGTGCCTGGAGTTTCACAGGGGGCCGAGAAAAACTGTTTTTT.

The CDR3 is CAIRGLAGGEQFF. DNA of the CDR3: TGCGCCATCCGGGGACTAGCGGGGGGTGAGCAGTTCTTC. V and J are TRBV10-2 and TRBJ2-1; TRBD2 matches 15 bases. After removal of 10 bases from V and 9 bases from J, the junction contained 4 bases not matched to a gene. Germline V gene data show CDR1 as WSHSY and CDR2 as SAAADI. There are 13 residues in the CDR3.

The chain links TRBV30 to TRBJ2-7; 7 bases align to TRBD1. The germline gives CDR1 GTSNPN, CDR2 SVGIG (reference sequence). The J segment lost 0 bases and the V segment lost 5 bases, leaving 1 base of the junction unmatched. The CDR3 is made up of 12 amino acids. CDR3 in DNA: TGTGCCTGGGGGACAGACTCCTACGAGCAGTACTTC. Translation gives CAWGTDSYEQYF.

The CDR3 reads CASSLVGTGQETQYF. CDR3 coding DNA: TGTGCCAGCAGCTTGGTTGGGACAGGGCAAGAGACCCAGTACTTC. The chain has TRBV5-6 and TRBJ2-5; TRBD1 matches at 9 bases. This CDR3 comprises 15 residues. Unmatched junction bases numbered 2, after V lost 0 bases and J lost 2 bases. In germline, CDR1 is SGHDT, CDR2 YYEEEE.

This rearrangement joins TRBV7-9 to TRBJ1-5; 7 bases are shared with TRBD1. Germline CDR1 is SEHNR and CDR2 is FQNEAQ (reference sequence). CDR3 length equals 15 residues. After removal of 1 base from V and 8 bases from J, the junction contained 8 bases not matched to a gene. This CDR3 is CASSLVSGGEEPQHF. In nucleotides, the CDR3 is TGTGCCAGCAGCTTAGTGTCAGGGGGTGAGGAGCCCCAGCATTTT.

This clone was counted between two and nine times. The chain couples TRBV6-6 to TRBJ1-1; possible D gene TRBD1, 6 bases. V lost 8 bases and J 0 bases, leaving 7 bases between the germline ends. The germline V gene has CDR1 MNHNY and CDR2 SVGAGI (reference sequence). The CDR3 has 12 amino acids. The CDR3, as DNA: TGTGCCAGCGGGGGCGTGAACACTGAAGCTTTCTTT. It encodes CASGGVNTEAFF.

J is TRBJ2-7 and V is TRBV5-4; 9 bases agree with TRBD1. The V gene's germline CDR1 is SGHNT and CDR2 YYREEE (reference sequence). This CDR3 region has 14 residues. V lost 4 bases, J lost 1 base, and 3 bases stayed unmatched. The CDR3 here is CASSQDRGSYEQYF. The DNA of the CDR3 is TGTGCCAGCAGCCAGGACAGGGGTTCCTACGAGCAGTACTTC.

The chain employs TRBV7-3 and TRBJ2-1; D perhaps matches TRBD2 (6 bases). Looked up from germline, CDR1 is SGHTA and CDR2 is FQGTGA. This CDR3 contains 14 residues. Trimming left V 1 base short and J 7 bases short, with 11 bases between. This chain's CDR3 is CASSLNSGGNEQFF. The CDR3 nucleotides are TGTGCCAGCAGCTTAAACAGTGGAGGGAATGAGCAGTTCTTC. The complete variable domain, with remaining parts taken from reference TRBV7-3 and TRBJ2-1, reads GAGVSQTPSNKVTEKGKYVELRCDPISGHTALYWYRQSLGQGPEFLIYFQGTGAADDSGLPNDRFFAVRPEGSVSTLKIQRTERGDSAVYLCASSLNSGGNEQFFGPGTRLTVL.

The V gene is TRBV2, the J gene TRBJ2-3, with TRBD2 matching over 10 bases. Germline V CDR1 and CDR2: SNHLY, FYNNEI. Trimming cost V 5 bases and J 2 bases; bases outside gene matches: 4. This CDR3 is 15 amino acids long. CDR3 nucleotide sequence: TGTGCCAGCAGTTATAGCGGGGGGACCACAGATACGCAGTATTTT. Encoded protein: CASSYSGGTTDTQYF.

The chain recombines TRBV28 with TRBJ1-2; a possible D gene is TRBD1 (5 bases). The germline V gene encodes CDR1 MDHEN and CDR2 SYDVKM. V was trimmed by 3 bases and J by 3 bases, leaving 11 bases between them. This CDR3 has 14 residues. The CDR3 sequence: CASSFSGEHYGYTF. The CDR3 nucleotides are TGTGCCAGCAGTTTTTCGGGGGAACACTATGGCTACACCTTC.

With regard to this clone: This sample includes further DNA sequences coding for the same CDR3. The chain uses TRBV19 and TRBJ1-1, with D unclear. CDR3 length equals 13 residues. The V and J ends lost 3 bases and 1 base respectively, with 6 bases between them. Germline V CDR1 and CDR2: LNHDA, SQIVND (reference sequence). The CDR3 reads CASSIQANTEAFF. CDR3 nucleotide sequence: TGTGCCAGTAGTATCCAAGCGAACACTGAAGCTTTCTTT. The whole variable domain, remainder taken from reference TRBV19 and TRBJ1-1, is DGGITQSPKYLFRKEGQNVTLSCEQNLNHDAMYWYRQDPGQGLRLIYYSQIVNDFQKGDIAEGYSVSREKKESFPLTVTSAQKNPTAFYLCASSIQANTEAFFGQGTRLTVV.

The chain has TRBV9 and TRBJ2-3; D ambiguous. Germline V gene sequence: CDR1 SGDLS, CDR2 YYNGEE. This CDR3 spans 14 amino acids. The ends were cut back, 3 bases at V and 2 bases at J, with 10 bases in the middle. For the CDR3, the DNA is TGTGCCAGCAGCGCGAACTCCTACACAGATACGCAGTATTTT. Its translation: CASSANSYTDTQYF.

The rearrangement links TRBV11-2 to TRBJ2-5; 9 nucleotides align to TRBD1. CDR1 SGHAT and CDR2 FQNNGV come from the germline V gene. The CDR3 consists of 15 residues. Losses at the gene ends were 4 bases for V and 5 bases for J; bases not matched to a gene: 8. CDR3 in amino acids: CASSWDRVGMETQYF. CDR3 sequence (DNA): TGTGCCAGCAGCTGGGACAGGGTGGGGATGGAGACCCAGTACTTC.

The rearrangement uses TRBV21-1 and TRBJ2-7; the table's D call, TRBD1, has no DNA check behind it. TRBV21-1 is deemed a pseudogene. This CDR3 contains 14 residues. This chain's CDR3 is CARAKGAVAYEQYF. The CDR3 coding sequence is TGTGCCCGCGCGAAGGGGGCTGTAGCCTACGAGCAGTACTTC.

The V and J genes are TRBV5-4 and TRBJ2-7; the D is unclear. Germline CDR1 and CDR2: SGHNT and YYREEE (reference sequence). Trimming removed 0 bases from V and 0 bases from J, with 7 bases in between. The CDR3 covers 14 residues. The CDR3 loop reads CASSLGGGSYEQYF. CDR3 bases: TGTGCCAGCAGCTTGGGAGGCGGCTCCTACGAGCAGTACTTC.

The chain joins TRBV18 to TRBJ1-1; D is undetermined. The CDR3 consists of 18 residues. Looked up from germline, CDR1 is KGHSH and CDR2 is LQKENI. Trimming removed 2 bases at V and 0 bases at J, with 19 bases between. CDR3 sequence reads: CASSPGTLGGSMNTEAFF. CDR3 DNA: TGTGCCAGCTCACCAGGAACTTTGGGAGGGAGCATGAACACTGAAGCTTTCTTT.

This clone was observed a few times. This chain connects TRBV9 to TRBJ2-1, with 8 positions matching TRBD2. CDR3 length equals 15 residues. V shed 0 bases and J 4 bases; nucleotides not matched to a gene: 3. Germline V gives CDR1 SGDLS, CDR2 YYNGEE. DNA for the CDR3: TGTGCCAGCAGCGTAGCGAGCGGGGGATACAATGAGCAGTTCTTC. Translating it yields CASSVASGGYNEQFF.

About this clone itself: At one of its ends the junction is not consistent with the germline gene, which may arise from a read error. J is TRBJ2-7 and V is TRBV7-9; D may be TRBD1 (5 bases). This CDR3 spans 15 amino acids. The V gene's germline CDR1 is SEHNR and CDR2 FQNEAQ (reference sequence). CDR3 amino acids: CSSSRESDISYEQYF. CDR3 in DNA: TGTTCCAGCAGTAGAGAATCGGACATCTCCTACGAGCAGTACTTC.

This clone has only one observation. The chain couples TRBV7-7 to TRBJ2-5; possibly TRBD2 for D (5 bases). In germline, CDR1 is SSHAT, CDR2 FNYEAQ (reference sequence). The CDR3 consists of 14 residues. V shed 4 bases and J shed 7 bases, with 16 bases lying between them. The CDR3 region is CASSSGLRGGTQYF. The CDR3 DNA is TGTGCCAGCAGCTCAGGACTCCGGGGTGGGACCCAGTACTTC.

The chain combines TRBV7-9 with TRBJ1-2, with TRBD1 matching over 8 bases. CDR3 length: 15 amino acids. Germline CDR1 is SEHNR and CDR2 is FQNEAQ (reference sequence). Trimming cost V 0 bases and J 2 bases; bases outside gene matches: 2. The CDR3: CASSLARTGNYGYTF. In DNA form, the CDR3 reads TGTGCCAGCAGCTTAGCCAGGACAGGGAACTATGGCTACACCTTC.